Following are 17 T cell receptor beta chains from one sample sequenced in a study of cytomegalovirus exposure and HLA in healthy donors. The PCR employed 60 Vbeta primers together with 13 Jbeta primers. Libraries were prepared by immunoSEQ multiplex PCR; TCRdb keeps only in-frame clonotypes and omits some of them. The sample lists some 240,000 clones; 80% to 95% were seen once. Sequenced sample: PBMCs. The origin of the receptors is a girl aged 2-10 years in good health and CMV-seronegative.

The DNA of the CDR3 is TGTGCCAGGACTTTGCTGGGAGGTGCTAACTATGGCTACACCTTC. Its translation is CARTLLGGANYGYTF. The J gene is TRBJ1-2, the V gene TRBV2; no firm D call. Germline V gene lookup returns CDR1 SNHLY and CDR2 FYNNEI. The V and J ends lost 9 bases and 0 bases respectively, with 17 bases between them. The CDR3 has 15 amino acids.

This clone came up once. The rearrangement uses TRBV5-6 and TRBJ1-2; perhaps TRBD1 as D (6 bases). From germline, CDR1 is SGHDT and CDR2 YYEEEE. The CDR3 consists of 14 residues. Trimming took 0 bases from V and 4 from J, leaving 10 bases between them. The CDR3 here is CASSLGGQIYGYTF. Written as DNA, the CDR3 is TGTGCCAGCAGCTTGGGAGGACAGATCTATGGCTACACCTTC.

This rearrangement joins TRBV5-4 to TRBJ2-5; the match to TRBD2 covers 9 bases. This CDR3 region has 16 residues. CDR1 is SGHNT and CDR2 is YYREEE in the germline V gene (reference sequence). J was trimmed by 1 base and V by 0 bases; bases with no gene match: 4. The CDR3 nucleotides read TGTGCCAGCAGCTTGGGGGCAGCGGGGGGCCAAGAGACCCAGTACTTC. It specifies CASSLGAAGGQETQYF.

The chain recombines TRBV7-3 with TRBJ2-1, with 11 bases aligning to TRBD1. The CDR3 sequence is 16 residues long. Losses at the gene ends were 5 bases for V and 3 bases for J; bases not matched to a gene: 6. The germline gives CDR1 SGHTA, CDR2 FQGTGA. The CDR3 DNA sequence: TGTGCCAGCAGCAAAGGGGGGACAGGGGGCTACAATGAGCAGTTCTTC. Translated: CASSKGGTGGYNEQFF.

The chain combines TRBV19 with TRBJ1-2; 8 bases fit TRBD1. The germline V gene encodes CDR1 LNHDA and CDR2 SQIVND (reference sequence). The CDR3 is 12 residues long. Losses at the gene ends were 9 bases for V and 6 bases for J; bases not matched to a gene: 6. CDR3 coding DNA: TGTGCCAGCGCGACAGGGGCGAATGGCTACACCTTC. Translated, it gives CASATGANGYTF. Drawing the rest from reference TRBV19 and TRBJ1-2, the complete variable domain is DGGITQSPKYLFRKEGQNVTLSCEQNLNHDAMYWYRQDPGQGLRLIYYSQIVNDFQKGDIAEGYSVSREKKESFPLTVTSAQKNPTAFYLCASATGANGYTFGSGTRLTVV.

The chain couples TRBV6-6 to TRBJ1-2; 7 bases align to TRBD1. CDR1 is MNHNY and CDR2 is SVGAGI in the germline V gene (reference sequence). The CDR3 is made up of 15 amino acids. V dropped 5 bases and J dropped 4; count of bases not matched to a gene: 10. The DNA for the CDR3 is TGTGCCAGCAGTGACCCAGGGGGTGCTGGCTATGGCTACACCTTC. Its translation: CASSDPGGAGYGYTF.

This clone was seen just once. J is TRBJ1-2 and V is TRBV27; possibly TRBD1 for D (5 bases). V was trimmed by 3 bases and J by 1 base, leaving 21 bases between them. This CDR3 has 18 residues. Germline V gene sequence: CDR1 MNHEY, CDR2 SMNVEV (reference sequence). The CDR3 region is CASSFVEFGHRHNYGYTF. CDR3 bases: TGTGCCAGCAGTTTTGTCGAATTCGGACACCGACATAACTATGGCTACACCTTC.

The gene calls are TRBV7-9 and TRBJ1-1; D is undetermined. Trimming removed 5 bases at V and 3 bases at J, with 16 bases between. Germline V gives CDR1 SEHNR, CDR2 FQNEAQ (reference sequence). The CDR3 covers 15 residues. CDR3 sequence (DNA): TGTGCCAGCAGCCCCGTTGCGGGCTCGGACACTGAAGCTTTCTTT. Translation gives CASSPVAGSDTEAFF.

V is TRBV19 and J is TRBJ1-1, with 8 bases fitting TRBD1. Germline lookup yields CDR1 LNHDA and CDR2 SQIVND (reference sequence). The CDR3 contains 14 residues. V trimming: 3 bases; J trimming: 5 bases; junction bases outside the gene matches: 5. The CDR3, as DNA: TGTGCCAGTAGTATGACAGGGGCAGAGACTGAAGCTTTCTTT. This sequence encodes CASSMTGAETEAFF.

Concerning this clone itself: Different DNA sequences within this sample yield the same CDR3. The rearrangement uses TRBV30 and TRBJ2-7; the match to TRBD1 covers 9 bases. Trimming cost V 2 bases and J 3 bases; bases outside gene matches: 8. The CDR3 is 15 amino acids. Looked up from germline, CDR1 is GTSNPN and CDR2 is SVGIG (reference sequence). The DNA of the CDR3 is TGTGCCTGGAGTCCAACAGGGGGCTGGGGCTACGAGCAGTACTTC. Translating it yields CAWSPTGGWGYEQYF. Looking up the rest from reference TRBV30 and TRBJ2-7 gives the full variable domain: SQTIHQWPATLVQPVGSPLSLECTVEGTSNPNLYWYRQAAGRGLQLLFYSVGIGQISSEVPQNLSASRPQDRQFILSSKKLLLSDSGFYLCAWSPTGGWGYEQYFGPGTRLTVT.

The genes are TRBV2 and TRBJ1-3; possibly TRBD1 for D (5 bases). The germline CDR1 and CDR2 sequences are SNHLY and FYNNEI. The V gene lost 3 bases and the J gene lost 0 bases, with 9 bases spanning the gap. CDR3 size: 15 residues. The CDR3 loop reads CASSDRATSGNTIYF. As DNA, the CDR3 is TGTGCCAGCAGTGACAGGGCCACCTCTGGAAACACCATATATTTT.

In this sample, this clone turned up once. The chain carries TRBV7-2 and TRBJ2-1; perhaps TRBD1 as D (5 bases). CDR1 is SGHTA, CDR2 FQGNSA, per germline. The CDR3 totals 13 residues. V lost 1 base, J lost 8 bases, and 9 bases lay in between. As DNA, the CDR3 is TGTGCCAGCAGCTTAGAGGGGTCCCATGAGCAGTTCTTC. Encoded protein: CASSLEGSHEQFF.

The chain is built from TRBV2 and TRBJ2-5; 13 nucleotides match TRBD2. CDR1 and CDR2 from the germline V gene are SNHLY and FYNNEI. V lost 7 bases and J lost 5; bases outside the gene matches: 7. The CDR3 spans 15 residues. The CDR3 spells CASKGTSGKGETQYF. The CDR3 coding sequence is TGTGCCAGCAAGGGGACTAGCGGGAAGGGCGAGACCCAGTACTTC.

The genes are TRBV5-4 and TRBJ2-5, with a possible D match to TRBD2 (6 bases). The germline V and J ends were trimmed by 3 bases and 2 bases, with 11 bases remaining between them. The CDR3 has 14 residues. Germline CDR1 SGHNT, CDR2 YYREEE (reference sequence). Written as DNA, the CDR3 is TGTGCCAGCAGCTGGGTTAGCGGACAAGAGACCCAGTACTTC. Translated, it gives CASSWVSGQETQYF.

V gene TRBV30 combines with J gene TRBJ2-2; 12 bases align to TRBD2. The CDR3 is 16 amino acids. The trim removed 2 bases at V and 6 bases at J, leaving 7 bases unmatched. CDR1 and CDR2 (germline): GTSNPN, SVGIG (reference sequence). The CDR3 sequence is CAWSTLAGGIAGELFF. The CDR3 region has the DNA TGTGCCTGGAGTACTCTAGCGGGAGGGATTGCCGGGGAGCTGTTTTTT.

The gene calls are TRBV19 and TRBJ2-6; D possibly corresponds to TRBD1 (5 bases). The CDR3 contains 18 residues. Germline loops: CDR1 LNHDA, CDR2 SQIVND (reference sequence). V was cut by 5 bases and J by 0 bases, with 17 bases left in between. The CDR3 DNA follows: TGTGCCAGTAGTCGCCCAGGGTTAGTATTCTCTGGGGCCAACGTCCTGACTTTC. Translated: CASSRPGLVFSGANVLTF.

This chain uses TRBV27 with TRBJ1-5; tentative D call: TRBD1 (6 bases). This CDR3 is 15 amino acids long. The ends were cut back, 5 bases at V and 5 bases at J, with 16 bases in the middle. CDR1 and CDR2 from the germline V gene are MNHEY and SMNVEV (reference sequence). CDR3 loop: CASSGFGQTDQPQHF. The CDR3 DNA is TGTGCCAGCAGTGGTTTTGGACAGACCGATCAGCCCCAGCATTTT.